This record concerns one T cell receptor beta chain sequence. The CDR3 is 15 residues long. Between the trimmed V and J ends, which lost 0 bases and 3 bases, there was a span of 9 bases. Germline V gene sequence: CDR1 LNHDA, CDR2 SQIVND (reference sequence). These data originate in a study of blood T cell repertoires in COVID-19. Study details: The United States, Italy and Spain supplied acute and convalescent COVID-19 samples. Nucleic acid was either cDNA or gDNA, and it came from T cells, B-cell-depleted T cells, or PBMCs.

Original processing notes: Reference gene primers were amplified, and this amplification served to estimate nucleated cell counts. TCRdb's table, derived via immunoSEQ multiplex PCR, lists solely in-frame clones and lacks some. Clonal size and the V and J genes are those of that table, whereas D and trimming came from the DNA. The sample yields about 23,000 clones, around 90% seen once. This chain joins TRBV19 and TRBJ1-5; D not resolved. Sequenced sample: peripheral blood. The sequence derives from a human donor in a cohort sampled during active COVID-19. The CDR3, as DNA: TGTGCCAGTAGTATAGATTCGGGGTACAATCAGCCCCAGCATTTT. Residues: CASSIDSGYNQPQHF.